This T cell receptor beta chain was observed in a study of tumor-infiltrating lymphocytes in localized non-small cell lung cancer. Only in-frame clones appear in the TCRdb table, and some are missing; sequencing was by immunoSEQ multiplex PCR. The sample consists of about 16,000 clones, around 41% of them appearing once. Study-level findings and limits: IM1 and IM2 tumors showed no difference in T-cell fraction. Tumor T-cell fraction was not associated with recurrence-free survival. Each assay used a separate piece of the same tissue.

Note on this clone: Its antigen is not known.

CDR3 length: 14 residues. V lost 8 bases to trimming and J lost 2 bases; unmatched junction nucleotides: 6. The V gene's germline CDR1 is SGHTA and CDR2 FQGTGA. Sequenced sample: lung tumor tissue. This chain connects TRBV7-3 to TRBJ2-3; TRBD1 matches at 8 bases. The origin of this receptor is a human donor with non-small cell lung cancer. This CDR3 is CASGSGQVTDTQYF. The CDR3, as DNA: TGTGCCAGCGGGTCGGGACAGGTCACAGATACGCAGTATTTT. The full variable domain, in which reference TRBV7-3 and TRBJ2-3 provide the parts outside the CDR3, is GAGVSQTPSNKVTEKGKYVELRCDPISGHTALYWYRQSLGQGPEFLIYFQGTGAADDSGLPNDRFFAVRPEGSVSTLKIQRTERGDSAVYLCASGSGQVTDTQYFGPGTRLTVL.